This T cell receptor (beta chain) stems from a study of T-cell reconstitution after alpha-beta-depleted transplantation in children. V gave up 4 bases and J gave up 4 bases; unmatched junction bases: 6. This CDR3 comprises 16 residues. Per the germline V gene, CDR1 is SEHNR and CDR2 is FQNEAQ (reference sequence). For TCRbeta, the library was prepared with unique molecular identifiers. TCRdb redid the calling of the PCR reads with MiXCR, one entry per CDR3 protein. The table records more than 300,000 distinct CDR3 sequences, about 16% of them present only once. The source is a male patient between 2 and 10 years old who had a stem cell transplant for acute lymphoblastic leukemia, so the T cells may come from the graft donor. Material: PBMCs, mostly from graft donor cells, obtained 360 days after TCRalphabeta/CD19-depleted stem cell transplant. The chain carries TRBV7-9 and TRBJ2-3, with TRBD2 matching 12 bases. CDR3 nucleotides: TGTGCCAGCAGCTCCCTACTAGCGGGAGGACCAGATACGCAGTATTTT. It translates to CASSSLLAGGPDTQYF.